The clone carrying this TCR beta chain was counted once. Its antigen is as yet unknown. V was clipped by 5 bases and J by 0 bases; unmatched bases: 9. Germline V gene data show CDR1 as SEHNR and CDR2 as FQNEAQ (reference sequence). This CDR3 is built from 18 residues. Amplification used 60 Vbeta primers and 13 Jbeta primers. TCRdb's copy holds only in-frame clones and misses some; the assay was immunoSEQ multiplex PCR. The sample contains around 170,000 clones, about 80% of which appear only once. This record comes from a study of cytomegalovirus exposure and HLA in healthy donors. Study-level information: HLA-typed donors were the source of about 90 million unique TCRs held in an early data release. General study results and limits: Across donors, sequencing depth was assumed by presence/absence analyses to be roughly uniform.

The sequence derives from a man aged 35 to 55 in good health and CMV-seronegative. The sample was PBMCs. The chain combines TRBV7-9 with TRBJ2-3; TRBD2 agrees at 12 bases. In nucleotides, the CDR3 is TGTGCCAGCAGCGTCCCCCTAGCGGGAGGGACTAGCACAGATACGCAGTATTTT. The encoded protein is CASSVPLAGGTSTDTQYF. Full variable domain (missing parts from reference TRBV7-9 and TRBJ2-3): DTGVSQNPRHKITKRGQNVTFRCDPISEHNRLYWYRQTLGQGPEFLTYFQNEAQLEKSRLLSDRFSAERPKGSFSTLEIQRTEQGDSAMYLCASSVPLAGGTSTDTQYFGPGTRLTVL.